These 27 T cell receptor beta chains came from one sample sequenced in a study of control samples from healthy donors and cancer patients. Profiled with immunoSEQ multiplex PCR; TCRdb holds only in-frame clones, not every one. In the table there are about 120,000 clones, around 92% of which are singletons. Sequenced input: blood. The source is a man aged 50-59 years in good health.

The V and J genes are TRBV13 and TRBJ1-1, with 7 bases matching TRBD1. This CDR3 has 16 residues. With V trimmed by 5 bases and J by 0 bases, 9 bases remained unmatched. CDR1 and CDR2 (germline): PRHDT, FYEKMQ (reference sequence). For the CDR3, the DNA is TGTGCCAGCAGCCGAAATATAGACAGGGTGAACACTGAAGCTTTCTTT. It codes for CASSRNIDRVNTEAFF.

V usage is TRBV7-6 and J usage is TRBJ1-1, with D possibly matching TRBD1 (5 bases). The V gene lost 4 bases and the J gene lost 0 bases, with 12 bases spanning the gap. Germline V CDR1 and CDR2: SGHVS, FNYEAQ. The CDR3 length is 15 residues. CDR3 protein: CASSSSGTVNTEAFF. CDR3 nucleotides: TGTGCCAGCAGCTCGTCCGGGACGGTGAACACTGAAGCTTTCTTT.

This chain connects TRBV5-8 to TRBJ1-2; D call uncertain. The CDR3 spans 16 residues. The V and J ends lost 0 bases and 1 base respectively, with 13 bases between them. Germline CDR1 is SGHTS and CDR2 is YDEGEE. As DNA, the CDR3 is TGTGCCAGCAGCTTGGGTGGCCTGAGGAGTAACTATGGCTACACCTTC. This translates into CASSLGGLRSNYGYTF. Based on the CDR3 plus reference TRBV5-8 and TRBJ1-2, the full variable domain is EAGVTQSPTHLIKTRGQQATLRCSPISGHTSVYWYQQALGLGLQFLLWYDEGEERNRGNFPPRFSGRQFPNYSSELNVNALELEDSALYLCASSLGGLRSNYGYTFGSGTRLTVV.

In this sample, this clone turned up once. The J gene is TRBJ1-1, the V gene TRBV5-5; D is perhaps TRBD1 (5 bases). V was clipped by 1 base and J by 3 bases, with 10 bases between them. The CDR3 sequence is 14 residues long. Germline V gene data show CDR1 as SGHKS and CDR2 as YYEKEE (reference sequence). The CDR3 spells CASSLMGRDTEAFF. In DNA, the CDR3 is TGTGCCAGCAGCTTGATGGGCAGGGACACTGAAGCTTTCTTT.

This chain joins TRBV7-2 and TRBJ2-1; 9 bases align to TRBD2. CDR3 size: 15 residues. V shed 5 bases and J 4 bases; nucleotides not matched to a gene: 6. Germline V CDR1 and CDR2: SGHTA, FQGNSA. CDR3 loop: CASSPPAGGYNEQFF. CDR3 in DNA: TGTGCCAGCAGCCCCCCGGCGGGGGGGTACAATGAGCAGTTCTTC.

CDR3 amino acids: CASSLGQTYEQYF. In DNA, the CDR3 is TGTGCCAGCAGCCTGGGACAGACCTACGAGCAGTACTTC. The chain combines TRBV14 with TRBJ2-7; 7 nucleotides line up with TRBD1. The CDR3 has 13 amino acids. V lost 4 bases to trimming and J lost 2 bases; unmatched junction nucleotides: 2. The germline V gene has CDR1 SGHDN and CDR2 FVKESK.

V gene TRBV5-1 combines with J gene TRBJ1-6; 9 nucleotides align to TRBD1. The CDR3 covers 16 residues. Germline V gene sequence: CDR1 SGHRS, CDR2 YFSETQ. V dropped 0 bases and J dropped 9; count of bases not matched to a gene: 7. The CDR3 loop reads CASSLASADRGSPLHF. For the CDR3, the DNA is TGCGCCAGCAGCTTGGCCAGCGCGGACAGGGGTTCACCCCTCCACTTT.

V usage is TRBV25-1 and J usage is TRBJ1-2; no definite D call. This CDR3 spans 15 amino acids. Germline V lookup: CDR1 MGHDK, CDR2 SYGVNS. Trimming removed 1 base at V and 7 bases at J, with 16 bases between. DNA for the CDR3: TGTGCCAGCAGTGAATTATCAACCCAGGACCGTGGCTACACCTTC. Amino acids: CASSELSTQDRGYTF.

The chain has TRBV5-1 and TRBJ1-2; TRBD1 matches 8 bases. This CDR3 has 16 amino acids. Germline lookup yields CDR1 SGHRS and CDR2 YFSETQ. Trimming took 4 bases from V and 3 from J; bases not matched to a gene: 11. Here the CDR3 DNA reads TGCGCCAGCAGCCCCCGACAGGGGTGGTTAGACTATGGCTACACCTTC. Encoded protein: CASSPRQGWLDYGYTF.

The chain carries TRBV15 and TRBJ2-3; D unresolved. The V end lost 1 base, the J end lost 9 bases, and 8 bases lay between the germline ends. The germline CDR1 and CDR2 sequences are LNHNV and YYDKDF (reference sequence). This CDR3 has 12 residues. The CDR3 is CATSRGWSTQYF. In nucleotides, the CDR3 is TGTGCCACCAGCAGAGGGTGGTCGACGCAGTATTTT.

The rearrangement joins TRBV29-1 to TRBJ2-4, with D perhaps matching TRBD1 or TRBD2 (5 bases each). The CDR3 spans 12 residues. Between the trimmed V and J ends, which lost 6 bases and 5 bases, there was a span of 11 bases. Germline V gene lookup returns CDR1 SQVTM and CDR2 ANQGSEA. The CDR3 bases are TGCAGCGTGGAGCAGGGAGAAAACATTCAGTACTTC. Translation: CSVEQGENIQYF.

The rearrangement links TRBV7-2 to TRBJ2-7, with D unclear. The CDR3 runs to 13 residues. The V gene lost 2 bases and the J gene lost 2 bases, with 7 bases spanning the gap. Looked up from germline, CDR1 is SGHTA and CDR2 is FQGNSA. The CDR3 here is CASSLLGPYEQYF. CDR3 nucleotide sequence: TGTGCCAGCAGCTTACTGGGTCCCTACGAGCAGTACTTC.

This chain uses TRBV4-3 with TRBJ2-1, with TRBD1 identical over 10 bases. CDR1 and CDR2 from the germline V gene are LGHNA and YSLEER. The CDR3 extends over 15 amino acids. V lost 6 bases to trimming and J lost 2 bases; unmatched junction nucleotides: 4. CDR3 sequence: CASSYDRGPYNEQFF. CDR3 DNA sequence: TGCGCCAGCAGTTACGACAGGGGGCCCTACAATGAGCAGTTCTTC.

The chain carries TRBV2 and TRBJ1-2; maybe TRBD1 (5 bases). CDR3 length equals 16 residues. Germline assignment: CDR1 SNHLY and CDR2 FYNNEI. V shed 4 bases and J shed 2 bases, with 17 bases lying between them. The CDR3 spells CASSVSGTPQNYGYTF. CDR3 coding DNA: TGTGCCAGCAGTGTGTCCGGGACGCCACAGAACTATGGCTACACCTTC.

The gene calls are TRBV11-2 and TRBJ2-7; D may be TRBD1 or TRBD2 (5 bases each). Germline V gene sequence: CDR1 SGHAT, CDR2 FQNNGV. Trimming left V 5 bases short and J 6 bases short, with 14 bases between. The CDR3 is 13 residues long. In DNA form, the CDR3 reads TGTGCCAGCAGCCCAACCCTTGGGGGCGAGCAGTACTTC. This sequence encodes CASSPTLGGEQYF.

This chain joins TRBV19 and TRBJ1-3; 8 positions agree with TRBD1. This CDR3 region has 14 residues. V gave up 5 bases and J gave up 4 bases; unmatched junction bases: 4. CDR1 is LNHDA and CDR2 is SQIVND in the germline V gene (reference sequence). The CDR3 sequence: CASSEGTGGNTIYF. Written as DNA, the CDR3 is TGTGCCAGTAGTGAAGGGACAGGCGGAAACACCATATATTTT.

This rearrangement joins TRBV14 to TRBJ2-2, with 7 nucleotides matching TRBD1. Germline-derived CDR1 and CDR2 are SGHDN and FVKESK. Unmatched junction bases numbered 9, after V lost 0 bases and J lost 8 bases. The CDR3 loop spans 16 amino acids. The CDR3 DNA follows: TGTGCCAGCAGCCAAGAGGACAGGCCCGGGTGGGGGGAGCTGTTTTTT. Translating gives CASSQEDRPGWGELFF.

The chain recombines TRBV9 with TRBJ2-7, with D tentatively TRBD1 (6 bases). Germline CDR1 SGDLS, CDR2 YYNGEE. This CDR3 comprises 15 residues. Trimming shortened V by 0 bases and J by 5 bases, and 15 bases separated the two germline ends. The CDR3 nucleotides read TGTGCCAGCAGCGTAGAATCAGGGGTAATCGACGAGCAGTACTTC. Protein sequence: CASSVESGVIDEQYF.

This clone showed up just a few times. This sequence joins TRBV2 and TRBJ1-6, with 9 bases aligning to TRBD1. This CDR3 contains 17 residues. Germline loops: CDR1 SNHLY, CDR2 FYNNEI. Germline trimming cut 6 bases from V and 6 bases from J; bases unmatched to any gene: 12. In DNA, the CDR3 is TGTGCCAGCAGCCCCGGGGCCCCGGGACAGGGTAATTCACCCCTCCACTTT. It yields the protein CASSPGAPGQGNSPLHF.

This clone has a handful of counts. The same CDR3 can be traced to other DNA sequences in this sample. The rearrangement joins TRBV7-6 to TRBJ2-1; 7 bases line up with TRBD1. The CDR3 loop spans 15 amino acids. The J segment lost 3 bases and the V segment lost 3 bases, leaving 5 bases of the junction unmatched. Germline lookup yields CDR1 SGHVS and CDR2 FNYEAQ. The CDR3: CASSLGQGDYNEQFF. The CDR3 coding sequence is TGTGCCAGCAGCTTGGGGCAGGGGGACTACAATGAGCAGTTCTTC.

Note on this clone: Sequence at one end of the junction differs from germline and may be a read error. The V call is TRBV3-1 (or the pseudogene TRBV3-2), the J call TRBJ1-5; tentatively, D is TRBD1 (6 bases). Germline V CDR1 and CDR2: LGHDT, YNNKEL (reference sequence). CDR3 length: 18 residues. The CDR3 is CASGHEPDRSLGNQPQHF. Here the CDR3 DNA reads TGTGCCAGCGGCCACGAGCCCGACAGGAGTCTTGGCAATCAGCCCCAGCATTTT.

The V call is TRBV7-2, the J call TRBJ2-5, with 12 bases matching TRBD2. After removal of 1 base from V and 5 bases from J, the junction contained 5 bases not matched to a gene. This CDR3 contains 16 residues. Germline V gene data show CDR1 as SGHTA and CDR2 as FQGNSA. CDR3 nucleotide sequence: TGTGCCAGCAGCTTAGGGGAAACTAGCGGGGGGGAGACCCAGTACTTC. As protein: CASSLGETSGGETQYF.

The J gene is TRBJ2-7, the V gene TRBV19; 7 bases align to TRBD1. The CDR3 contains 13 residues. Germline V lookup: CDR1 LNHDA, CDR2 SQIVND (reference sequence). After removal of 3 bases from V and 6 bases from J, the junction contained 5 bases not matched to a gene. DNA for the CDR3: TGTGCCAGTAGTATGACAGACAGGGCCGAGCAGTACTTC. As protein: CASSMTDRAEQYF.

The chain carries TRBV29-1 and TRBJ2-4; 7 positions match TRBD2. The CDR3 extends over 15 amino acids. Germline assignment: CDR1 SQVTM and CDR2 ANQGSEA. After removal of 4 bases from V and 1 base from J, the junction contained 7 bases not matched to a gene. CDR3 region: CSVVGWEGAKNIQYF. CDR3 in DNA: TGCAGCGTTGTAGGCTGGGAGGGGGCCAAAAACATTCAGTACTTC.

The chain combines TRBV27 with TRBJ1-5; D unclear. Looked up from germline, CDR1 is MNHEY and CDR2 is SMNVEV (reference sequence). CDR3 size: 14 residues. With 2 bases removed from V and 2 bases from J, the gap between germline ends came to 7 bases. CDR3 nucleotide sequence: TGTGCCAGCAGTTTAAGGGAAGGCAATCAGCCCCAGCATTTT. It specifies CASSLREGNQPQHF.

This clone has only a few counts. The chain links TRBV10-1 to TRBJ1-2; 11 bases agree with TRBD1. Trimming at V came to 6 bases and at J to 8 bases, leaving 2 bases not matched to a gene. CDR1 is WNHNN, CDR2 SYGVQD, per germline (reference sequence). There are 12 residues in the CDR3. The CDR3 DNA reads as TGCGCCAGCAGGGACAGGGGGCAGGGCTACACCTTC. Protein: CASRDRGQGYTF.

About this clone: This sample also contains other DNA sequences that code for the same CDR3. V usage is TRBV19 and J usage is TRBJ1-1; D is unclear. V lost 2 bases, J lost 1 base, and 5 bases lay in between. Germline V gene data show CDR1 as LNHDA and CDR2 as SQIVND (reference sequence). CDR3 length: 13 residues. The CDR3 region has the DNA TGTGCCAGTAGTATATTAGGGAACACTGAAGCTTTCTTT. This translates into CASSILGNTEAFF.